This is a list of T cell receptor beta chains from one sample in a study of blood T cell repertoires in COVID-19. Profiling relied on immunoSEQ multiplex PCR, and the TCRdb table lists in-frame clones only, not all of them. The sample lists about 83,000 clones, under 80% occurring once. Sequencing input: peripheral blood. These receptors originate from a woman of 80 years or more with active or convalescent COVID-19. Each CDR3 is given with its conserved first and last residue.

V gene,J gene,CDR3 protein
TRBV7-2,TRBJ2-2,CATRTGGTGELFF
TRBV10-3,TRBJ2-3,CAISGGEGFTDTQYF
TRBV5-6,TRBJ2-7,CASSWTSGPGEQYF
TRBV4-3,TRBJ2-3,CASSLGGGTYGTDTQYF
TRBV6-2/TRBV6-3,TRBJ1-1,CASSLGQMNTEAFF
TRBV4-1,TRBJ1-1,CASSQEGGTMNTEAFF
TRBV28,TRBJ2-1,CASRFPLAGGYNEQFF
TRBV7-9,TRBJ1-4,CASSPSEKLFF
TRBV13,TRBJ2-1,CASSPTERGGLNEQFF
TRBV27,TRBJ1-2,CASSLEPQGLRGHTF
TRBV4-1,TRBJ2-7,CASSQQDRFDYEQYF
TRBV6-5,TRBJ2-1,CASSYTRDLYNEQFF
TRBV2,TRBJ2-1,CASTWTSGGSPKYNEQFF
TRBV9,TRBJ2-1,CASSGRGINEQFF
TRBV7-6,TRBJ2-5,CASSLARRLDGQKETQYF
TRBV6-2/TRBV6-3,TRBJ2-7,CASSWGAIRRASLGEQYF
TRBV2,TRBJ2-7,CASILTSASYEQYF
TRBV5-6,TRBJ1-3,CASSSDISGNTIYF